This T cell receptor beta chain was sequenced during a study of T cells in Graves' hyperthyroidism and ophthalmopathy. From RNA transcripts, TCR beta CDR3 regions were amplified. RT-PCR in the first round (using the HTBI primer set) targeted the TCR CDR3. TCRdb re-called the multiplex PCR reads with MiXCR, one entry per CDR3 protein. This sample has about 640,000 distinct CDR3 sequences; less than 25% occur once, and the top ten carry about 35%. This clonotype was observed many times. This CDR3 comprises 16 residues. The germline CDR1 and CDR2 sequences are SGHRS and YFSETQ. V gave up 4 bases and J gave up 3 bases; unmatched junction bases: 9.

V is TRBV5-1 and J is TRBJ1-5; the match to TRBD1 covers 8 bases. The source material was blood. The clonotype was recovered from a man aged 25 to 40 with Graves' ophthalmopathy. The CDR3 DNA follows: TGCGCCAGCAGCCTCCGGGACAGGATGAACAATCAGCCCCAGCATTTT. It codes for CASSLRDRMNNQPQHF.